This record covers a single TCR beta chain. Its antigen remains unknown. This entry belongs to a study of CD8 T cells in Susac syndrome. Study-wide background: Patients with Susac syndrome, at blood draw, were therapy-naive, on corticosteroids, or on intravenous immunoglobulin alone. Broader study findings: That the number of individuals in its TCR sequencing and HLA analysis was relatively small was acknowledged by the study.

Reverse transcription of roughly 0.45 to 1 ug RNA used random hexamers. It was immunoSEQ multiplex PCR that amplified TCR beta CDR3 across 54 Vbeta and 13 Jbeta. TCRdb itself ran the immunoSEQ multiplex PCR reads through MiXCR, one entry per CDR3 protein. The sample includes around 140,000 distinct CDR3 sequences, 95% of them seen just once. Germline V gene sequence: CDR1 LGHNA, CDR2 YNFKEQ. V lost 1 base and J lost 4; bases outside the gene matches: 11. The CDR3 runs 17 residues. The origin of this receptor is a human donor with Susac syndrome. What was sequenced was CD4+ T cells from PBMCs. V and J are TRBV4-2 and TRBJ2-5; 8 bases fit TRBD1. CDR3 nucleotide sequence: TGTGCCAGCAGCCAAGGCCAGGGGGCGAGTACGGGAGAGACCCAGTACTTC. Its translation is CASSQGQGASTGETQYF.